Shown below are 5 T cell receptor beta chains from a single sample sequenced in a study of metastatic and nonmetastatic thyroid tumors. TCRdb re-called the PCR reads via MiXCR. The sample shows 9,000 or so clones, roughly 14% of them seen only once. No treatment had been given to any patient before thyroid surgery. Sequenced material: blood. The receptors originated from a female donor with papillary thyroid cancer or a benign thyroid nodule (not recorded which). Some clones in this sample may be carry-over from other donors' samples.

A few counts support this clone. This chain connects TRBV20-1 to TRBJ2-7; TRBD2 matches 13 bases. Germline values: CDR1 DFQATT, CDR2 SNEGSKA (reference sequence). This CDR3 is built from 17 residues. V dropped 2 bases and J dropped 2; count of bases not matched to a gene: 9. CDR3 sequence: CSARYGLAGALTYEQYF. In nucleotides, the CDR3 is TGCAGTGCTAGATATGGACTAGCGGGAGCCCTTACCTACGAGCAGTACTTC.

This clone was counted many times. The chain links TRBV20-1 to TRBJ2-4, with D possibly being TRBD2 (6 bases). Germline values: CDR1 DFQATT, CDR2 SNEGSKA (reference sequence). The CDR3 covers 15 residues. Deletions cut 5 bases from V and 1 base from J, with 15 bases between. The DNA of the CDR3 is TGCAGTGCTGGGGACGGGAGAGCCGCCAAAAACATTCAGTACTTC. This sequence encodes CSAGDGRAAKNIQYF.

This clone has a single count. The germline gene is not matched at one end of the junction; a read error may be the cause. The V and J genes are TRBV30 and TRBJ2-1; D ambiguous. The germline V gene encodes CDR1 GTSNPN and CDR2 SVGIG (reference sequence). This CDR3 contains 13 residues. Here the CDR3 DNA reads TGTACCTGGAGTGTAGGGCTATACAATGAGCAGTTCTTC. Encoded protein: CTWSVGLYNEQFF.

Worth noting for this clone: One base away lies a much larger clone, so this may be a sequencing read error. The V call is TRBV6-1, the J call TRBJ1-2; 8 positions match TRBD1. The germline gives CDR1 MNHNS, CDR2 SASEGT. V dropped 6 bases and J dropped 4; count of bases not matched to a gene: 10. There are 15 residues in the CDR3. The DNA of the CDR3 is TGTGCCAGCAGGCACCGGGACAGGCACTTCTATGGCTACACCTTC. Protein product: CASRHRDRHFYGYTF.

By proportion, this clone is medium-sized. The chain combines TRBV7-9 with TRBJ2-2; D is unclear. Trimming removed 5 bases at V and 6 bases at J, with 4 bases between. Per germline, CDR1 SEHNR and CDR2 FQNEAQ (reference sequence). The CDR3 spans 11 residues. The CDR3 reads CASSQSGELFF. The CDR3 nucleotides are TGTGCCAGCAGCCAGTCCGGGGAGCTGTTTTTT.